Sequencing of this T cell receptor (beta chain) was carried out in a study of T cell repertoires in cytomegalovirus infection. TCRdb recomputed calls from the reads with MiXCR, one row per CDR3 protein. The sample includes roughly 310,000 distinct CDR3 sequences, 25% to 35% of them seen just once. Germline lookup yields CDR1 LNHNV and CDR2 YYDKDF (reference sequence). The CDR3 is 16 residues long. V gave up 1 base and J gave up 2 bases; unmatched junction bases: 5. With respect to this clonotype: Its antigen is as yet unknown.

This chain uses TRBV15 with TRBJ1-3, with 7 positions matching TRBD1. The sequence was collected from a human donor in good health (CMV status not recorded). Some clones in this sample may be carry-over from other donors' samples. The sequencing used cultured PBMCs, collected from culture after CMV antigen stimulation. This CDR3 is CATSRVGDSTGNTIYF. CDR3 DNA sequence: TGTGCCACCAGCAGAGTTGGGGACAGCACTGGAAACACCATATATTTT.